One and the same sample provided the 22 T cell receptor beta chains below, sequenced in a study of shared clonotypes between healthy human individuals. The table came from immunoSEQ multiplex PCR; TCRdb's copy has only in-frame clones and leaves some out. The sample records just over 2,000,000 clones, around 95% being singletons. The sample was naive CD4+ T cells sorted from blood. Sample subset: CD45RA+ positively selected. These receptors were collected from a man aged 18 to 30 in good health.

The chain has TRBV6-6 and TRBJ1-6, with no clear D. Trimming removed 0 bases from V and 7 bases from J, with 13 bases in between. CDR1 MNHNY and CDR2 SVGAGI come from the germline V gene (reference sequence). This CDR3 has 16 amino acids. CDR3 loop: CASSYSGYSNNSPLHF. In DNA, the CDR3 is TGTGCCAGCAGTTACTCGGGGTACAGTAACAATTCACCCCTCCACTTT.

V and J are TRBV6-6 and TRBJ1-1; perhaps TRBD1 as D (5 bases). V was cut by 0 bases and J by 0 bases, with 11 bases left in between. Germline V gene data show CDR1 as MNHNY and CDR2 as SVGAGI (reference sequence). This CDR3 is built from 16 residues. The CDR3 loop reads CASSYSQGYMNTEAFF. The CDR3 bases are TGTGCCAGCAGTTACTCTCAGGGCTACATGAACACTGAAGCTTTCTTT.

V and J are TRBV5-1 and TRBJ2-1, with TRBD2 identical over 7 bases. Trimming took 1 base from V and 5 from J; bases not matched to a gene: 9. CDR3 length: 16 amino acids. Germline V gene data show CDR1 as SGHRS and CDR2 as YFSETQ. The CDR3 reads CASSLPHSAGDNEQFF. The CDR3 DNA reads as TGCGCCAGCAGCTTGCCCCATTCGGCGGGGGACAATGAGCAGTTCTTC.

The chain recombines TRBV2 with TRBJ2-1, with 10 bases identical to TRBD2. CDR1 and CDR2 (germline): SNHLY, FYNNEI. Germline trimming cut 8 bases from V and 3 bases from J; bases unmatched to any gene: 7. This CDR3 is built from 15 residues. The CDR3 bases are TGTGCCAGCGATACTAGCGGGGTGAACTACAATGAGCAGTTCTTC. This gives the protein CASDTSGVNYNEQFF.

This chain links TRBV21-1 with TRBJ1-1; the tabulated D call, TRBD1, remains unverified against the DNA. TRBV21-1 is flagged as a pseudogene. The CDR3 sequence is 17 residues long. CDR3 residues: CASRTRARGRKNTEAFF. CDR3 nucleotide sequence: TGTGCCAGCCGAACCCGAGCCAGGGGGCGTAAAAACACTGAAGCTTTCTTT.

This clone came up once. The rearrangement links TRBV6-1 to TRBJ1-5; D gene unclear. The germline V gene encodes CDR1 MNHNS and CDR2 SASEGT. The CDR3 length is 14 residues. V lost 2 bases to trimming and J lost 3 bases, with 8 bases between them. The CDR3: CASSEHSLNQPQHF. As DNA, the CDR3 is TGTGCCAGCAGTGAACACAGTCTCAATCAGCCCCAGCATTTT.

This chain connects TRBV6-1 to TRBJ2-4; unclear D gene. Germline V gene data show CDR1 as MNHNS and CDR2 as SASEGT. This CDR3 is built from 15 residues. The V end lost 6 bases, the J end lost 1 base, and 13 bases lay between the germline ends. CDR3 in DNA: TGTGCCAGCAGCGATGTGGGTCAGGCCAAAAACATTCAGTACTTC. Protein sequence: CASSDVGQAKNIQYF.

Concerning this clone itself: Other DNA sequences in the sample encode the same CDR3. The chain links TRBV10-3 to TRBJ2-7; D may be TRBD2 (5 bases). Trimming pared 5 bases from V and 1 base from J, leaving 6 bases between. The CDR3 sequence is 12 residues long. Germline V gene sequence: CDR1 ENHRY, CDR2 SYGVKD. The CDR3 DNA reads TGTGCCATCAGTAGCGGTTCCTACGAGCAGTACTTC. Amino acids: CAISSGSYEQYF.

The chain links TRBV5-1 to TRBJ2-2; a weak D match, TRBD1 (5 bases). The CDR3 has 15 amino acids. The germline gives CDR1 SGHRS, CDR2 YFSETQ. V was shortened by 3 bases and J by 1 base, with 10 bases between the two germline ends. CDR3 nucleotides: TGCGCCAGCAGCTCGGTACAGGTGAACACCGGGGAGCTGTTTTTT. It translates to CASSSVQVNTGELFF.

The chain uses TRBV18 and TRBJ2-2, with D perhaps TRBD2 (6 bases). The CDR3 loop spans 17 amino acids. Germline values: CDR1 KGHSH, CDR2 LQKENI. Trimming took 2 bases from V and 4 from J, leaving 17 bases between them. This CDR3 is CASSPAARGSITGELFF. The CDR3 nucleotides read TGTGCCAGCTCACCAGCGGCCCGGGGGTCGATCACCGGGGAGCTGTTTTTT.

This sequence joins TRBV15 and TRBJ2-2; TRBD2 is a possible D gene (5 bases). The V and J ends lost 0 bases and 5 bases respectively, with 13 bases between them. The CDR3 consists of 16 residues. The V gene's germline CDR1 is LNHNV and CDR2 YYDKDF (reference sequence). The DNA of the CDR3 is TGTGCCACCAGCAGAGAAGGAAAACCGGGGACCGGGGAGCTGTTTTTT. This encodes CATSREGKPGTGELFF.

The chain couples TRBV10-1 to TRBJ2-7; 9 bases map to TRBD2. CDR3 length: 16 residues. V lost 5 bases, J lost 3 bases, and 11 bases stayed unmatched. Germline V gives CDR1 WNHNN, CDR2 SYGVQD (reference sequence). In nucleotides, the CDR3 is TGCGCCAGCAGTTTAACCGCTAGCGGGACCTTCTACGAGCAGTACTTC. Residues: CASSLTASGTFYEQYF.

Concerning this clone: Additional DNA sequences in this sample encode the identical CDR3. The chain uses TRBV5-1 and TRBJ2-3; a possible D gene is TRBD1 (6 bases). The V gene's germline CDR1 is SGHRS and CDR2 YFSETQ. V dropped 3 bases and J dropped 0 bases, with 8 bases sitting between them. The CDR3 sequence is 14 residues long. The CDR3 region has the DNA TGCGCCAGCAGCTCAGGGGTAAGCACAGATACGCAGTATTTT. Translating it yields CASSSGVSTDTQYF.

This clone was found a few times. J is TRBJ1-5 and V is TRBV30, with TRBD1 as a possible D gene (5 bases). V was pared by 5 bases and J by 11 bases, with 16 bases between. The germline CDR1 and CDR2 sequences are GTSNPN and SVGIG (reference sequence). The CDR3 extends over 12 amino acids. As DNA, the CDR3 is TGTGCCTGGGGGGACCCAGGCAGGTCCCAGCATTTT. Translated: CAWGDPGRSQHF.

The V and J genes are TRBV6-7 and TRBJ2-3, with TRBD1 as a possible D gene (10 bases). TRBV6-7 is an ORF for which the function is uncertain. V was cut by 1 base and J by 0 bases, with 29 bases left in between. The CDR3 extends over 22 amino acids. This CDR3 is CASSYLDRGFLPSGNSTDTQYF. CDR3 nucleotide sequence: TGTGCCAGCAGTTACTTGGACAGGGGGTTTCTCCCTAGCGGGAATAGCACAGATACGCAGTATTTT.

The J gene is TRBJ2-2, the V gene TRBV2; D not resolved. The ends were cut back, 2 bases at V and 6 bases at J, with 13 bases in the middle. The germline CDR1 and CDR2 sequences are SNHLY and FYNNEI. The CDR3 is made up of 15 amino acids. The CDR3 nucleotides are TGTGCCAGCAGTGAATATATGGGGATACCCGGGGAGCTGTTTTTT. It specifies CASSEYMGIPGELFF. The variable domain in full, with the rest retrieved from reference TRBV2 and TRBJ2-2, is EPEVTQTPSHQVTQMGQEVILRCVPISNHLYFYWYRQILGQKVEFLVSFYNNEISEKSEIFDDQFSVERPDGSNFTLKIRSTKLEDSAMYFCASSEYMGIPGELFFGEGSRLTVL.

This clone has a single count. The rearrangement links TRBV19 to TRBJ2-2; D might be TRBD1 (5 bases). Germline CDR1 reads LNHDA; CDR2 reads SQIVND (reference sequence). This CDR3 has 16 amino acids. V dropped 3 bases and J dropped 0 bases, with 11 bases sitting between them. This CDR3 is CASSMVRVSNTGELFF. The CDR3 bases are TGTGCCAGTAGTATGGTCAGGGTTTCGAACACCGGGGAGCTGTTTTTT.

This chain joins TRBV19 and TRBJ1-2; no reliable D call. This CDR3 contains 12 residues. V lost 6 bases and J lost 8, with 13 bases in between. Germline V CDR1 and CDR2: LNHDA, SQIVND (reference sequence). CDR3 protein: CASRRGLEGYTF. DNA of the CDR3: TGTGCCAGTAGGCGAGGACTTGAGGGCTACACCTTC.

This clone was observed a few times. The rearrangement uses TRBV2 and TRBJ1-2; D uncertain. Looked up from germline, CDR1 is SNHLY and CDR2 is FYNNEI. Trimming pared 6 bases from V and 4 bases from J, leaving 12 bases between. The length of the CDR3 is 13 residues. The CDR3 loop reads CASSGEVIYGYTF. CDR3 sequence (DNA): TGTGCCAGCAGCGGAGAGGTCATCTATGGCTACACCTTC.

The chain employs TRBV28 and TRBJ1-2; TRBD1 agrees at 8 bases. CDR3 length: 12 residues. V trimming: 4 bases; J trimming: 8 bases; junction bases outside the gene matches: 3. Germline CDR1 is MDHEN and CDR2 is SYDVKM. The CDR3 sequence: CASSSGGKGYTF. The CDR3 nucleotides read TGTGCCAGCAGTTCAGGGGGCAAGGGCTACACCTTC.

The V gene is TRBV6-1, the J gene TRBJ1-2, with D possibly matching TRBD1 (5 bases). V was clipped by 1 base and J by 7 bases, with 10 bases between them. The CDR3 extends over 13 amino acids. CDR1 is MNHNS, CDR2 SASEGT, per germline. CDR3 region: CASSEEGRLGYTF. The CDR3 DNA sequence: TGTGCCAGCAGTGAAGAGGGACGTCTTGGCTACACCTTC.

This clone was detected only once. The gene calls are TRBV30 and TRBJ2-7, with D possibly matching TRBD2 (5 bases). CDR3 length: 15 amino acids. V was pared by 0 bases and J by 4 bases, with 16 bases between. Per germline, CDR1 GTSNPN and CDR2 SVGIG (reference sequence). The CDR3 DNA follows: TGTGCCTGGAGTGTAGGACTCGCAGGACTGTACGAGCAGTACTTC. Its protein product is CAWSVGLAGLYEQYF.